Below are 27 T cell receptor beta chains sequenced from a single sample in a study of blood T cell repertoires in COVID-19. Data came from immunoSEQ multiplex PCR; TCRdb stores just in-frame clones and leaves some out. The profile shows fewer than 200,000 clones, about 91% of them singletons. The material sequenced was peripheral blood. These receptors all come from a woman aged 45-59 years with acute or convalescent COVID-19.

In DNA, the CDR3 is TGTGCCAGCAGTTACTCGAAGTCAGGGGGAAACACCATATATTTT. The encoded protein is CASSYSKSGGNTIYF. This chain links TRBV6-6 with TRBJ1-3; a weak D match, TRBD1 (5 bases). The V end was cut by 0 bases, the J end by 4 bases, with 10 bases between. CDR3 length: 15 residues. The germline gives CDR1 MNHNY, CDR2 SVGAGI (reference sequence).

DNA of the CDR3: TGTGCCAGCAGTTTCCCCGGGACAGGTGACACAGATACGCAGTATTTT. It yields the protein CASSFPGTGDTDTQYF. The rearrangement links TRBV6-5 to TRBJ2-3; 8 nucleotides line up with TRBD1. CDR1 is MNHEY and CDR2 is SVGAGI in the germline V gene. The CDR3 contains 16 residues. After removal of 4 bases from V and 2 bases from J, the junction contained 8 bases not matched to a gene.

The CDR3 nucleotides read TGTGCCTGGAGTGTACTCCCGGGACAGGGAGGACCCCTCCACTTT. Encoded protein: CAWSVLPGQGGPLHF. The rearrangement uses TRBV30 and TRBJ1-6; 9 nucleotides agree with TRBD1. The germline V gene has CDR1 GTSNPN and CDR2 SVGIG (reference sequence). V lost 0 bases and J lost 12; bases outside the gene matches: 9. This CDR3 has 15 residues.

The J gene is TRBJ2-7, the V gene TRBV7-8; a weak D match, TRBD2 (7 bases). V lost 2 bases and J lost 7, with 18 bases in between. This CDR3 region has 15 residues. CDR1 and CDR2 from the germline V gene are SGHVS and FQNEAQ. The DNA for the CDR3 is TGTGCCAGCAGCTTAAATAGGGGGGGCTTAGGAGAGCAGTACTTC. It yields the protein CASSLNRGGLGEQYF.

This clone was found a few times. CDR3 in amino acids: CAWSALGRVTGPQHF. CDR3 DNA: TGTGCCTGGAGTGCGTTGGGGCGCGTTACGGGCCCCCAGCATTTT. V gene TRBV30 combines with J gene TRBJ1-5; D is possibly TRBD1 (5 bases). The CDR3 loop spans 15 amino acids. Germline V gene data show CDR1 as GTSNPN and CDR2 as SVGIG (reference sequence). V was trimmed by 1 base and J by 10 bases, leaving 20 bases between them.

This clone was recorded only once. The chain is built from TRBV5-4 and TRBJ1-4; D is unresolved. CDR1 SGHNT and CDR2 YYREEE come from the germline V gene (reference sequence). V lost 4 bases and J 7 bases, leaving 17 bases between the germline ends. The CDR3 sequence is 15 residues long. The CDR3 region is CASSPRPLRGEKLFF. The CDR3 DNA is TGTGCCAGCAGCCCGAGGCCACTTCGTGGTGAAAAACTGTTTTTT. The whole variable domain, remainder taken from reference TRBV5-4 and TRBJ1-4, is ETGVTQSPTHLIKTRGQQVTLRCSSQSGHNTVSWYQQALGQGPQFIFQYYREEENGRGNFPPRFSGLQFPNYSSELNVNALELDDSALYLCASSPRPLRGEKLFFGSGTQLSVL.

V gene TRBV11-2 combines with J gene TRBJ2-5, with 7 positions matching TRBD1. The germline V gene encodes CDR1 SGHAT and CDR2 FQNNGV. J was trimmed by 2 bases and V by 5 bases; bases with no gene match: 5. The CDR3 contains 14 residues. CDR3 DNA: TGTGCCAGCAGCCGACGGGACAGTCAAGAGACCCAGTACTTC. Protein sequence: CASSRRDSQETQYF.

The chain carries TRBV19 and TRBJ1-2; D is perhaps TRBD1 (5 bases). The CDR3 length is 16 residues. Trimming cost V 0 bases and J 4 bases, with 15 bases left between them. Germline V gene data show CDR1 as LNHDA and CDR2 as SQIVND (reference sequence). The DNA for the CDR3 is TGTGCCAGTAGTATAGATTATAAGGGGCTTCGCTATGGCTACACCTTC. As protein: CASSIDYKGLRYGYTF.

The gene calls are TRBV28 and TRBJ1-5, with D possibly matching TRBD1 (5 bases). Germline CDR1 reads MDHEN; CDR2 reads SYDVKM. CDR3 length: 16 residues. V gave up 6 bases and J gave up 2 bases, with 17 bases separating them. This CDR3 is CASRPGNIGGNQPQHF. CDR3 coding DNA: TGTGCCAGCAGACCAGGGAACATTGGTGGCAATCAGCCCCAGCATTTT.

The CDR3 reads CASSSDTDWYNEQFF. In nucleotides, the CDR3 is TGTGCCAGCAGCTCCGACACCGATTGGTACAATGAGCAGTTCTTC. This chain uses TRBV6-2 or TRBV6-3 with TRBJ2-1; the D is unclear. This CDR3 is built from 15 residues. Germline V gives CDR1 MNHEY, CDR2 SVGEGT. Trimming shortened V by 6 bases and J by 4 bases, and 16 bases separated the two germline ends.

The gene calls are TRBV19 and TRBJ1-5; D is undetermined. Germline V gene lookup returns CDR1 LNHDA and CDR2 SQIVND (reference sequence). V shed 3 bases and J shed 0 bases, with 21 bases lying between them. The CDR3 is 19 amino acids. CDR3 nucleotides: TGTGCCAGTAGTATTATAGGAGGGTCCCTAAAGTATAGCAATCAGCCCCAGCATTTT. Protein: CASSIIGGSLKYSNQPQHF.

The CDR3 loop reads CASNSEQNSYEQYF. CDR3 bases: TGTGCCAGTAATTCAGAACAGAACTCCTACGAGCAGTACTTC. The J gene is TRBJ2-7, the V gene TRBV19; D remains unclear. The CDR3 is 14 residues long. Germline V gene data show CDR1 as LNHDA and CDR2 as SQIVND (reference sequence). Trimming left V 7 bases short and J 0 bases short, with 13 bases between.

The rearrangement uses TRBV12-3 or TRBV12-4 and TRBJ1-2; D unclear. The CDR3 sequence is 13 residues long. V shed 8 bases and J shed 4 bases, with 14 bases lying between them. CDR3 DNA: TGTGCCAGCGCGAGGAGCGGTAGCTATGGCTACACCTTC. It is translated as CASARSGSYGYTF.

The chain uses TRBV4-1 and TRBJ1-2; D is undetermined. Deletions cut 4 bases from V and 5 bases from J, with 11 bases between. The CDR3 contains 13 residues. Germline V gene data show CDR1 as MGHRA and CDR2 as YSYEKL. CDR3 in DNA: TGCGCCAGCAGCCCCCAGGCTCTTTATGGCTACACCTTC. Protein product: CASSPQALYGYTF.

The chain joins TRBV4-3 to TRBJ2-1; the D gene is possibly TRBD2 (5 bases). Germline loops: CDR1 LGHNA, CDR2 YSLEER. The CDR3 runs to 15 residues. V lost 2 bases to trimming and J lost 12 bases, with 20 bases between them. This CDR3 reads CASSQTLTGQRLQFF. CDR3 in DNA: TGCGCCAGCAGCCAAACCCTTACCGGGCAGCGGCTGCAGTTCTTC.

The chain employs TRBV29-1 and TRBJ2-2; D is possibly TRBD1 (5 bases). This CDR3 is 15 amino acids long. The V and J ends lost 4 bases and 2 bases respectively, with 14 bases between them. Germline CDR1 and CDR2: SQVTM and ANQGSEA. CDR3 in DNA: TGCAGCGTTGCCAAACAGGCCAAAAACACCGGGGAGCTGTTTTTT. Protein: CSVAKQAKNTGELFF.

This clone was detected a few times. The rearrangement uses TRBV5-4 and TRBJ1-1, with D possibly being TRBD1 (6 bases). CDR1 is SGHNT, CDR2 YYREEE, per germline (reference sequence). Trimming pared 3 bases from V and 3 bases from J, leaving 9 bases between. The CDR3 consists of 13 residues. CDR3 nucleotides: TGTGCCAGCAGCTCCCAGGGGCACACTGAAGCTTTCTTT. This encodes CASSSQGHTEAFF.

The rearrangement uses TRBV6-2 or TRBV6-3 and TRBJ1-5; unclear D gene. CDR1 MNHEY and CDR2 SVGEGT come from the germline V gene. CDR3 length: 19 residues. The ends were cut back, 0 bases at V and 0 bases at J, with 18 bases in the middle. The CDR3 DNA is TGTGCCAGCAGTTACTCGACGGGATATGATGGGGATAGCAATCAGCCCCAGCATTTT. It encodes CASSYSTGYDGDSNQPQHF.

This clone was seen a handful of times. The CDR3 reads CASSPGSGTELEKLFF. The CDR3 nucleotides read TGCGCCAGCAGCCCGGGATCCGGGACTGAACTTGAAAAACTGTTTTTT. The V gene is TRBV4-3, the J gene TRBJ1-4; perhaps TRBD1 as D (5 bases). The CDR3 length is 16 residues. V was clipped by 4 bases and J by 7 bases, with 19 bases between them. The germline V gene encodes CDR1 LGHNA and CDR2 YSLEER.

The chain uses TRBV6-2 or TRBV6-3 and TRBJ1-2; 12 bases are shared with TRBD1. V lost 6 bases, J lost 5 bases, and 7 bases stayed unmatched. Germline CDR1 MNHEY, CDR2 SVGEGT. The CDR3 loop spans 15 amino acids. The CDR3 is CASSPGQGAFYGYTF. Written as DNA, the CDR3 is TGTGCCAGCAGCCCGGGACAGGGGGCTTTTTATGGCTACACCTTC.

The rearrangement links TRBV25-1 to TRBJ1-1, with TRBD1 matching over 10 bases. The CDR3 runs to 15 residues. CDR1 is MGHDK, CDR2 SYGVNS, per germline. J gave up 0 bases and V 9 bases, and 7 bases lay outside the gene matches. The CDR3 DNA follows: TGTGCCAGTGCGCCGGGACAGGGGATGAACACTGAAGCTTTCTTT. Its translation: CASAPGQGMNTEAFF. Using reference TRBV25-1 and TRBJ1-1 for the parts outside the CDR3, the full variable domain is EADIYQTPRYLVIGTGKKITLECSQTMGHDKMYWYQQDPGMELHLIHYSYGVNSTEKGDLSSESTVSRIRTEHFPLTLESARPSHTSQYLCASAPGQGMNTEAFFGQGTRLTVV.

This chain links TRBV3-1 (or the pseudogene TRBV3-2) with TRBJ1-5; D may be TRBD1 (6 bases). Trimming removed 4 bases at V and 3 bases at J, with 7 bases between. Per germline, CDR1 LGHDT and CDR2 YNNKEL (reference sequence). The CDR3 runs 13 residues. CDR3 residues: CASSRDINQPQHF. The CDR3 DNA reads as TGTGCCAGCAGCCGGGACATCAATCAGCCCCAGCATTTT.

Comments on this clone: Within the sample, other DNA sequences also encode this same CDR3. J is TRBJ1-4 and V is TRBV18, with TRBD1 matching 8 bases. CDR3 length: 14 residues. CDR1 and CDR2 (germline): KGHSH, LQKENI. With V trimmed by 3 bases and J by 8 bases, 5 bases remained unmatched. CDR3 sequence (DNA): TGTGCCAGCTCACCCGGACAGGGTAGGGAAAAACTGTTTTTT. Protein product: CASSPGQGREKLFF. Variable domain in full (rest from reference TRBV18 and TRBJ1-4): NAGVMQNPRHLVRRRGQEARLRCSPMKGHSHVYWYRQLPEEGLKFMVYLQKENIIDESGMPKERFSAEFPKEGPSILRIQQVVRGDSAAYFCASSPGQGREKLFFGSGTQLSVL.

This clone was observed once. This chain joins TRBV6-2 or TRBV6-3 and TRBJ1-5; D uncertain. The CDR3 runs to 16 residues. The V end lost 2 bases, the J end lost 5 bases, and 16 bases lay between the germline ends. CDR1 is MNHEY, CDR2 SVGEGT, per germline. For the CDR3, the DNA is TGTGCCAGCAGTTACCCACAAATATTCCGTTATCAGCCCCAGCATTTT. It yields the protein CASSYPQIFRYQPQHF.

The chain employs TRBV19 and TRBJ1-4, with D hard to call. V was trimmed by 1 base and J by 0 bases, leaving 3 bases between them. This CDR3 has 14 amino acids. Germline CDR1 and CDR2: LNHDA and SQIVND (reference sequence). The CDR3 loop reads CASSIGPTNEKLFF. CDR3 coding DNA: TGTGCCAGTAGTATAGGGCCAACTAATGAAAAACTGTTTTTT.

The chain links TRBV5-1 to TRBJ2-5; possibly TRBD1 for D (7 bases). V was cut by 1 base and J by 4 bases, with 11 bases left in between. Germline-derived CDR1 and CDR2 are SGHRS and YFSETQ. The CDR3 is 14 residues long. CDR3 DNA: TGCGCCAGCAGCTTGTGGCAGGGGGGAGAGACCCAGTACTTC. Amino acids: CASSLWQGGETQYF.

The chain is built from TRBV29-1 and TRBJ1-2, with 12 bases aligning to TRBD1. V lost 6 bases and J lost 5; bases outside the gene matches: 4. CDR3 length equals 13 residues. Germline assignment: CDR1 SQVTM and CDR2 ANQGSEA. In DNA, the CDR3 is TGCAGCGTGGGGGACAGGGGGCTTTATGGCTACACCTTC. Translating gives CSVGDRGLYGYTF.